The 5 T cell receptor beta chains reported below all come from one sample, sequenced in a study of blood T cell repertoires in COVID-19. Measured with immunoSEQ multiplex PCR; TCRdb has only the in-frame clones, and not every one. Of about 15,000 clones in the sample, roughly four fifths are singletons; the top ten hold around a fifth. Sequencing used peripheral blood. The receptors derive from a boy younger than 10 with active or convalescent COVID-19.

The V gene is TRBV5-6, the J gene TRBJ1-2, with D possibly being TRBD1 (5 bases). Germline V gene sequence: CDR1 SGHDT, CDR2 YYEEEE. The CDR3 has 12 residues. Between the trimmed V and J ends, which lost 1 base and 8 bases, there was a span of 9 bases. The CDR3 coding sequence is TGTGCCAGCAGCTTGCGGACACCCGGCTACACCTTC. This codes for CASSLRTPGYTF.

This chain connects TRBV28 to TRBJ1-3, with D perhaps TRBD1 (6 bases). The germline gives CDR1 MDHEN, CDR2 SYDVKM. This CDR3 region has 14 residues. Deletions cut 2 bases from V and 4 bases from J, with 9 bases between. The CDR3 protein is CASSLIGGGNTIYF. DNA of the CDR3: TGTGCCAGCAGTTTAATAGGGGGAGGAAACACCATATATTTT.

This clone was found a few times. This rearrangement joins TRBV27 to TRBJ2-1; 8 positions match TRBD2. This CDR3 spans 13 amino acids. Germline V gene sequence: CDR1 MNHEY, CDR2 SMNVEV (reference sequence). The junction had 3 bases not matched to a gene; V was cut back by 3 bases and J by 8 bases. The CDR3 coding sequence is TGTGCCAGCAGTTTCGGGGGGGGTTATGAGCAGTTCTTC. It is translated as CASSFGGGYEQFF.

The gene calls are TRBV7-9 and TRBJ1-5; D is unclear. Trimming cost V 1 base and J 0 bases, with 10 bases left between them. There are 16 residues in the CDR3. Germline assignment: CDR1 SEHNR and CDR2 FQNEAQ (reference sequence). This chain's CDR3 is CASSLGDGYSNQPQHF. The CDR3 DNA reads as TGTGCCAGCAGCTTAGGCGATGGTTATAGCAATCAGCCCCAGCATTTT.

The chain links TRBV14 to TRBJ2-5, with D perhaps TRBD2 (5 bases). This CDR3 region has 14 residues. Germline values: CDR1 SGHDN, CDR2 FVKESK. V dropped 4 bases and J dropped 2 bases, with 11 bases sitting between them. In DNA, the CDR3 is TGTGCCAGCAGCCCTTTCGGGGTTCAAGAGACCCAGTACTTC. Translated, it gives CASSPFGVQETQYF.